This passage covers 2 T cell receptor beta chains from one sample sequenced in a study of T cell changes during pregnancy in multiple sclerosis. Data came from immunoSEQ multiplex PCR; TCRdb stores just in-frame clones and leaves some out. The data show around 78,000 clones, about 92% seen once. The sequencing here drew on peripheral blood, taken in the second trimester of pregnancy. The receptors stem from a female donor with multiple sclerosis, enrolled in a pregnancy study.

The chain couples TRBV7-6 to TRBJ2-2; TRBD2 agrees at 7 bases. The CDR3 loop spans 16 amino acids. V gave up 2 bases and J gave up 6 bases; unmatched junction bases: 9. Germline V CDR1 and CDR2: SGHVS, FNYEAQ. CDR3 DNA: TGTGCCAGCAGCTTATTCTCCGGGACTATAGCCGGGGAGCTGTTTTTT. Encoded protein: CASSLFSGTIAGELFF.

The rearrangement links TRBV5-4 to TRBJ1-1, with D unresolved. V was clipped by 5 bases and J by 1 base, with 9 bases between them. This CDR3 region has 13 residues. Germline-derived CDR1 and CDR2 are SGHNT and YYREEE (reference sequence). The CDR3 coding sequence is TGTGCCAGCAGACCACCCGGGAACACTGAAGCTTTCTTT. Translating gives CASRPPGNTEAFF.